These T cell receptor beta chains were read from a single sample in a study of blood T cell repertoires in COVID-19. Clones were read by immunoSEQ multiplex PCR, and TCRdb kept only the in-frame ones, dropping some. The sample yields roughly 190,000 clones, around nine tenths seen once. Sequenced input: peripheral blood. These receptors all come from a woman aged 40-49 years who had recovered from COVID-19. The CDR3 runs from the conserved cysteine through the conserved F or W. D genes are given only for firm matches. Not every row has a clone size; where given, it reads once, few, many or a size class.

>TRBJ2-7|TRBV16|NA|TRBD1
TGTGCCAGCACCGGGGACAGGGAGACCTACGAGCAGTACTTC
CASTGDRETYEQYF
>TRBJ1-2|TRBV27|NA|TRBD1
TGTGCCAGCAGTTCGTCGACAGGGGAAGTTGGGACCTTC
CASSSSTGEVGTF
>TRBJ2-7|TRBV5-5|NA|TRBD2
TGTGCCAGCAGCTTTACTAGCGGGAGCTTTTCTCAGCACGAGCAGTACTTC
CASSFTSGSFSQHEQYF
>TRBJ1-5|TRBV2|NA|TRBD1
TGTGCCAGCAGCGCATCCGGGACAGGGGACCAGCCCCAGCATTTT
CASSASGTGDQPQHF
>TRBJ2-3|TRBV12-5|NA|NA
TGTGCTAGTGGTCTCCAGGGTACAGATACGCAGTATTTT
CASGLQGTDTQYF
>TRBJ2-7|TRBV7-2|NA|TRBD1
TGTGCCAGCAGCTTGGGACAGCCTCCTCGAGAGCAGTACTTC
CASSLGQPPREQYF
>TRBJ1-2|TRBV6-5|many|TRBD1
TGTGCCAGCAGTTACCACGACAGGGTCGATGGCTACACCTTC
CASSYHDRVDGYTF
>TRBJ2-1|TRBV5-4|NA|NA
TGTGCCAGCAGCTTGGACAGGGCACCCTACAATGAGCAGTTCTTC
CASSLDRAPYNEQFF
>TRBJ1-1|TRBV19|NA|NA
TGTGCCAGTAGTACCTCCACGGACTCCACTGAAGCTTTCTTT
CASSTSTDSTEAFF
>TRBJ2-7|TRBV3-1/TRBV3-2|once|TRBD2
TGTGCCAGCAGCCAAGTGGCGGGAGTAGGCGAGCAGTACTTC
CASSQVAGVGEQYF
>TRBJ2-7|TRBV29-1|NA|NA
TGCAGCGTTCAGGTAGAAGGGGGAGCCCCCGTTACCTACGAGCAGTACTTC
CSVQVEGGAPVTYEQYF
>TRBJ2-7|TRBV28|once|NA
TGTGCCAGCAAAAATGAGGACAGAACCTACGAGCAGTACTTC
CASKNEDRTYEQYF
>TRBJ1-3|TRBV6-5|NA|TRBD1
TGTGCCAGCAGTTACAAGGGGGCGCTCGGAAACACCATATATTTT
CASSYKGALGNTIYF
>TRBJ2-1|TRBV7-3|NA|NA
TGTGCCAGCAGCTTACGGGGAGGTGAGCAGTTCTTC
CASSLRGGEQFF
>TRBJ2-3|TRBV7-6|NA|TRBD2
TGTGCCAGCAGCTTAGTACCCCGATCCGCTAGCGGGAGTGCAGATACGCAGTATTTT
CASSLVPRSASGSADTQYF
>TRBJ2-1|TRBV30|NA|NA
TGTGCCTGGAGTGTACTAGGGTGGCAGTTCTTC
CAWSVLGWQFF
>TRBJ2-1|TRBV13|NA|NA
TGTGCCAGCAGCTTAACGGGAGAGGGGTACAATGAGCAGTTCTTC
CASSLTGEGYNEQFF
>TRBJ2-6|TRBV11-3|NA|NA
TGTGCCAGCAGCTTAGGACAGGAAAGCTCTGGGGCCAACGTCCTGACTTTC
CASSLGQESSGANVLTF
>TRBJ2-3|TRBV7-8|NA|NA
TGTGCCAGCAGCTTAATTGGGGACAACCCTAGCACAGATACGCAGTATTTT
CASSLIGDNPSTDTQYF
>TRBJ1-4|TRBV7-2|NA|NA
TGTGCCAGCAGCTTAGTTGCGGGGCCAACTAATGAAAAACTGTTTTTT
CASSLVAGPTNEKLFF
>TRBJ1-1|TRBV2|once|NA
TGTGCCAGCAGTGGACATATGAACACTGAAGCTTTCTTT
CASSGHMNTEAFF
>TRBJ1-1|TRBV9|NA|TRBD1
TGTGCCAGCAGCGGGAGGGGGCGAACTGAAGCTTTCTTT
CASSGRGRTEAFF
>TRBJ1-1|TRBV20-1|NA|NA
TGCAGTGTGCGTCTGAACACTGAAGCTTTCTTT
CSVRLNTEAFF
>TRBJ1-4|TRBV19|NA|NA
TGTGCCAGTAGTATAGGGCAGCGGACAACTAATGAAAAACTGTTTTTT
CASSIGQRTTNEKLFF
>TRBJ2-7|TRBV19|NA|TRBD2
TGTGCCAGTAGTACGGGACTAGCGGGAGTTAGAGAGCAGTACTTC
CASSTGLAGVREQYF
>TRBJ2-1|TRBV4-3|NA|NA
TGCGCCAGCAGCCAAGAAAATAGCCGGGGGAATGAGCAGTTCTTC
CASSQENSRGNEQFF
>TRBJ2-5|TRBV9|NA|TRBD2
TGTGCCAGCAGCTTCGCCGGGACTAGCGGGGGAGAGACCCAGTACTTC
CASSFAGTSGGETQYF
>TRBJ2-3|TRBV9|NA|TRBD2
TGTGCCAGCAGCGTATTGTCTTGGGACTACACAGATACGCAGTATTTT
CASSVLSWDYTDTQYF
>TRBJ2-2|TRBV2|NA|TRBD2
TGTGCCAGCGCGGGGGGTTCCGGGGAGCTGTTTTTT
CASAGGSGELFF
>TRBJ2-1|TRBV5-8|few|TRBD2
TGTGCCAGCAGCCCCTGGGATGACAGCGGGGATGAGCAGTTCTTC
CASSPWDDSGDEQFF
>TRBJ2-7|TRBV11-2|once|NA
TGTGCCAGCAGCGCCCTTCTAGTTTCCTACGAGCAGTACTTC
CASSALLVSYEQYF
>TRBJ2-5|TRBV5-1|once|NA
TGCGCCAGCAGCTTCGACGGGAGCGAAGAGACCCAGTACTTC
CASSFDGSEETQYF
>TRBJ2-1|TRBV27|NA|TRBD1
TGTGCCAGCAGTTTTCCAGGGGGCGAGCAGTTCTTC
CASSFPGGEQFF
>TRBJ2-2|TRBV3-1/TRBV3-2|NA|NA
TGTGCCAGCAGCCCCCGAGGTAGCGGCTACACCGGGGAGCTGTTTTTT
CASSPRGSGYTGELFF
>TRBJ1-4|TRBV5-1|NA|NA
TGCGCCAGCAGCCCGTGGGCAGATAATGAAAAACTGTTTTTT
CASSPWADNEKLFF
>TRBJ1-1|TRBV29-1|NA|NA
TGCAGCGTTGAGGATCGGTGGGTACAGACGAACACTGAAGCTTTCTTT
CSVEDRWVQTNTEAFF
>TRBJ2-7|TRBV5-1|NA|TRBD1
TGCGCCAGCAGCTCGGGGACAGGGATTGACTACGAGCAGTACTTC
CASSSGTGIDYEQYF
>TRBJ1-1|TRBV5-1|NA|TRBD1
TGCGCCAGCAGCTTGGATGTGACAGGGGGCGCATGGGCGAACACTGAAGCTTTCTTT
CASSLDVTGGAWANTEAFF
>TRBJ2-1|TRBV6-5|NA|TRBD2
TGTGCCAGCAGGGGACTAGCGGGAGTGGGTGAGCAGTTCTTC
CASRGLAGVGEQFF
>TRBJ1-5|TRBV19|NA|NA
TGTGCCAGTAGTATCCGGACAGCAGGGCGCAATCAGCCCCAGCATTTT
CASSIRTAGRNQPQHF
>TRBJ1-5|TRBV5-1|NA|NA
TGCGCCAGCAGCTTGATTCCGCGCAGGGATCACAATCAGCCCCAGCATTTT
CASSLIPRRDHNQPQHF
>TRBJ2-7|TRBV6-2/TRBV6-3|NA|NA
TGTGCCAGCAGTTACGAGGCAGCCCTCAGCTCCTACGAGCAGTACTTC
CASSYEAALSSYEQYF
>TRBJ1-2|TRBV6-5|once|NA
TGTGCCAGTTCCAGCGCATACTATGGCTACACCTTC
CASSSAYYGYTF
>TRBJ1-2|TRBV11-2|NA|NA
TGTGCCAGCAGCTTAATAAACTATGGCTACACCTTC
CASSLINYGYTF
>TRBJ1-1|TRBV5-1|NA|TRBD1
TGCGCCAGCAGCTTGGTGTTTGGCAGGGGGACTGAAGCTTTCTTT
CASSLVFGRGTEAFF
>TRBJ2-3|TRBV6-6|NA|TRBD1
TGTGCCAGCAGCGGACAGGGCACAGATACGCAGTATTTT
CASSGQGTDTQYF
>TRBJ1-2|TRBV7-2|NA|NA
TGTGCCAGCAGCCTAACATCCCAGCGGCGCTACACCTTC
CASSLTSQRRYTF
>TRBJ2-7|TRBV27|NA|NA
TGTGCCAGCTCCCCTTGGGGCGGCGAGCAGTACTTC
CASSPWGGEQYF
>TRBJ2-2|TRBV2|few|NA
TGTGCCAGCACACCGGGATCCCGCACCGGGGAGCTGTTTTTT
CASTPGSRTGELFF
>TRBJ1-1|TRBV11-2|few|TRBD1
TGTGCCAGCACCCTATCAGGGGGCAGGACTGAAGCTTTCTTT
CASTLSGGRTEAFF
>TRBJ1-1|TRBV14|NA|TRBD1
TGTGCCAGCAGCCAAGGGACAGGGGGCTTTACGTGGACTGAAGCTTTCTTT
CASSQGTGGFTWTEAFF
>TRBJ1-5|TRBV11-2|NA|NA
TGTGCCAGCAGCATCGGGACTAATCAGCCCCAGCATTTT
CASSIGTNQPQHF
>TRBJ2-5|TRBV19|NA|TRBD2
TGTGCCAGTAGTATTCGTTTGGCGGGAGGGCCCCAAGAGACCCAGTACTTC
CASSIRLAGGPQETQYF
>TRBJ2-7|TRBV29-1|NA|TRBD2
TGCAGCGTGAGCGGGATTCGGGACTCCCTTGACTACGAGCAGTACTTC
CSVSGIRDSLDYEQYF
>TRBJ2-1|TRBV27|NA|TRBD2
TGTGCCAGCAGTTTGCAGGGACTAGCGGGAGTTGAGCAGTTCTTC
CASSLQGLAGVEQFF
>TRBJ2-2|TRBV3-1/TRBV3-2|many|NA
TGTGCCAGCAGCCAAGCTAGACAGGAGACGAACACCGGGGAGCTGTTTTTT
CASSQARQETNTGELFF
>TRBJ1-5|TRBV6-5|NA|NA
TGTGCCAGCAGTCCCGGGTGGGGAGGACAGCCCCAGCATTTT
CASSPGWGGQPQHF